One and the same sample provided the 26 T cell receptor beta chains below, sequenced in a study of cytomegalovirus exposure and HLA in healthy donors. Primers: 60 Vbeta forward and 13 Jbeta reverse. Profiled with immunoSEQ multiplex PCR; TCRdb holds only in-frame clones, not every one. In the table there are roughly 100,000 clones, roughly two thirds of which are singletons. Sequenced sample: PBMCs. The source is a female donor in good health and CMV-seronegative.

The chain carries TRBV11-2 and TRBJ2-6, with TRBD1 matching 9 bases. Trimming took 5 bases from V and 0 from J; bases not matched to a gene: 8. This CDR3 region has 18 residues. The germline CDR1 and CDR2 sequences are SGHAT and FQNNGV. The CDR3 DNA is TGTGCCAGCAGCGCGGGACAGGGCCCGTCCTCTGGGGCCAACGTCCTGACTTTC. Translating gives CASSAGQGPSSGANVLTF.

The chain uses TRBV6-1 and TRBJ2-2, with a tentative D call TRBD1 (5 bases). Germline V CDR1 and CDR2: MNHNS, SASEGT. The V gene lost 8 bases and the J gene lost 6 bases, with 16 bases spanning the gap. The CDR3 is 14 residues long. The CDR3 coding sequence is TGTGCCAGCCAACAGGCCCCAATCCCCGGGGAGCTGTTTTTT. Translation: CASQQAPIPGELFF.

In its sample, this clone was seen a few times. The chain links TRBV18 to TRBJ2-7; TRBD2 matches 9 bases. With 3 bases clipped from V and 5 bases from J, the junction kept 5 bases outside the gene matches. The CDR3 totals 14 residues. The V gene's germline CDR1 is KGHSH and CDR2 LQKENI. The CDR3 sequence: CASSPGTSSDEQYF. CDR3 coding DNA: TGTGCCAGCTCACCCGGGACTAGCTCGGACGAGCAGTACTTC.

This rearrangement joins TRBV6-1 to TRBJ2-7, with 7 bases matching TRBD1. Germline V gene lookup returns CDR1 MNHNS and CDR2 SASEGT. The CDR3 has 12 amino acids. V lost 6 bases to trimming and J lost 7 bases; unmatched junction nucleotides: 6. CDR3 DNA: TGTGCCAGCAGGGCGACAGGGTGGGAGCAGTACTTC. Protein product: CASRATGWEQYF.

The chain combines TRBV6-7 with TRBJ1-1, with 9 nucleotides matching TRBD1. TRBV6-7 is assigned to the ORF class and has an uncertain function. V shed 6 bases and J 13 bases; nucleotides not matched to a gene: 9. The CDR3 spans 12 residues. The CDR3 nucleotides are TGTGCCAGCAGCCGAAGGACAGGGGTCGGTTTCTTT. Its translation: CASSRRTGVGFF.

The chain employs TRBV30 and TRBJ2-6, with a tentative D call TRBD1 (5 bases). In germline, CDR1 is GTSNPN, CDR2 SVGIG (reference sequence). Trimming took 4 bases from V and 8 from J, leaving 9 bases between them. CDR3 length equals 12 residues. The CDR3 DNA follows: TGTGCCTGGACAGGGCGGACCAACGTCCTGACTTTC. It translates to CAWTGRTNVLTF.

The V and J genes are TRBV28 and TRBJ2-2; possible D gene TRBD2, 6 bases. Trimming stripped 3 bases from V and 5 bases from J, with 13 bases between. CDR3 length: 15 residues. The germline CDR1 and CDR2 sequences are MDHEN and SYDVKM. Here the CDR3 reads CASSFRRGRTGELFF. In DNA form, the CDR3 reads TGTGCCAGCAGTTTTAGGAGGGGCCGGACCGGGGAGCTGTTTTTT.

CDR3 DNA: TGTGCCAGCAGCTTAGGGACAGGGGGAGGAGATGGCTACACCTTC. Protein: CASSLGTGGGDGYTF. The V call is TRBV7-9, the J call TRBJ1-2; 10 nucleotides line up with TRBD1. This CDR3 has 15 residues. Germline lookup yields CDR1 SEHNR and CDR2 FQNEAQ (reference sequence). J lost 6 bases, V lost 1 base, and 5 bases had no gene match.

This chain links TRBV19 with TRBJ2-3; tentative D call: TRBD2 (6 bases). The germline V gene encodes CDR1 LNHDA and CDR2 SQIVND (reference sequence). V gave up 4 bases and J gave up 4 bases, with 15 bases separating them. CDR3 length: 15 residues. The CDR3 nucleotides are TGTGCCAGTAGTAGCGCGCGGTCTAGCGCAGATACGCAGTATTTT. It yields the protein CASSSARSSADTQYF.

The chain employs TRBV4-1 and TRBJ2-2; TRBD2 matches 12 bases. Germline CDR1 is MGHRA and CDR2 is YSYEKL. V lost 1 base, J lost 5 bases, and 8 bases stayed unmatched. The CDR3 covers 18 residues. DNA for the CDR3: TGCGCCAGCAGCCAAGCGAGACTAGCGGGAGTTTCGACCGGGGAGCTGTTTTTT. Its translation: CASSQARLAGVSTGELFF.

The CDR3 sequence is CASSLVPRPGGSYNEQFF. CDR3 sequence (DNA): TGTGCCAGCAGCTTAGTCCCCCGACCCGGCGGCTCCTACAATGAGCAGTTCTTC. The gene calls are TRBV11-2 and TRBJ2-1; D gene unclear. The CDR3 totals 18 residues. Germline V gives CDR1 SGHAT, CDR2 FQNNGV. V was cut by 1 base and J by 0 bases, with 16 bases left in between.

The CDR3 DNA reads TGTGCTAGTGGTTTGGTCGGGAACACTGAAGCTTTCTTT. It specifies CASGLVGNTEAFF. The chain is built from TRBV12-5 and TRBJ1-1; D is unclear. Per the germline V gene, CDR1 is LGHNT and CDR2 is FRNRAP. The CDR3 has 13 residues. Trimming took off 0 bases at V and 1 base at J, with 3 bases between the two ends.

This chain connects TRBV7-9 to TRBJ1-6, with 7 bases that match TRBD1. The CDR3 length is 15 residues. With V trimmed by 2 bases and J by 9 bases, 7 bases remained unmatched. Germline V gene data show CDR1 as SEHNR and CDR2 as FQNEAQ (reference sequence). The CDR3 coding sequence is TGTGCCAGCAGCTTAAACGGACAGGAGAGTTCACCCCTCCACTTT. Translated, it gives CASSLNGQESSPLHF.

The V call is TRBV29-1, the J call TRBJ2-6; perhaps TRBD1 as D (6 bases). The CDR3 is 14 residues long. From germline, CDR1 is SQVTM and CDR2 ANQGSEA. Trimming took off 6 bases at V and 2 bases at J, with 11 bases between the two ends. CDR3 protein: CSVSQGTGANVLTF. CDR3 coding DNA: TGCAGCGTGTCACAGGGAACTGGGGCCAACGTCCTGACTTTC.

The genes are TRBV5-1 and TRBJ1-2, with 8 bases that match TRBD1. V lost 0 bases and J lost 4; bases outside the gene matches: 14. The length of the CDR3 is 18 residues. Germline values: CDR1 SGHRS, CDR2 YFSETQ. The CDR3 region is CASSLASQTGGTSYGYTF. DNA of the CDR3: TGCGCCAGCAGCTTGGCCTCTCAAACAGGGGGTACGAGCTATGGCTACACCTTC.

The rearrangement uses TRBV7-2 and TRBJ2-3; possible D gene TRBD2, 6 bases. The V gene's germline CDR1 is SGHTA and CDR2 FQGNSA. V gave up 1 base and J gave up 3 bases, with 11 bases separating them. The CDR3 is made up of 15 amino acids. CDR3 amino acids: CASSLDGGRTDTQYF. The DNA of the CDR3 is TGTGCCAGCAGCTTAGATGGGGGGAGGACAGATACGCAGTATTTT.

The chain combines TRBV6-1 with TRBJ2-3; D perhaps matches TRBD2 (7 bases). This CDR3 is built from 16 residues. V gave up 2 bases and J gave up 6 bases, with 18 bases separating them. From germline, CDR1 is MNHNS and CDR2 SASEGT. CDR3 sequence (DNA): TGTGCCAGCAGTGAAAGGGGGGGAGGGGCTGTCGATACGCAGTATTTT. Amino acid sequence: CASSERGGGAVDTQYF.

The CDR3 coding sequence is TGTGCCATCAGTGAGGCAGGGATTGAAGCTTTCTTT. This gives the protein CAISEAGIEAFF. The rearrangement joins TRBV10-3 to TRBJ1-1; TRBD1 is a possible D gene (5 bases). With 2 bases removed from V and 7 bases from J, the gap between germline ends came to 8 bases. There are 12 residues in the CDR3. Germline V CDR1 and CDR2: ENHRY, SYGVKD.

The chain uses TRBV9 and TRBJ2-1; the match to TRBD2 covers 9 bases. The junction had 14 bases not matched to a gene; V was cut back by 2 bases and J by 8 bases. CDR1 is SGDLS, CDR2 YYNGEE, per germline. The CDR3 sequence is 17 residues long. In nucleotides, the CDR3 is TGTGCCAGCAGCGTGTCCTTAGCGGGAGTCTTAGGGCATGAGCAGTTCTTC. It is translated as CASSVSLAGVLGHEQFF.

The genes are TRBV6-5 and TRBJ2-2, with D unclear. The germline V and J ends were trimmed by 6 bases and 0 bases, with 11 bases remaining between them. Looked up from germline, CDR1 is MNHEY and CDR2 is SVGAGI. The CDR3 sequence is 15 residues long. CDR3: CASSPGRTNTGELFF. For the CDR3, the DNA is TGTGCCAGCAGCCCGGGTCGCACGAACACCGGGGAGCTGTTTTTT.

V gene TRBV2 combines with J gene TRBJ1-1, with D hard to call. Germline V CDR1 and CDR2: SNHLY, FYNNEI. Trimming took off 4 bases at V and 0 bases at J, with 15 bases between the two ends. The CDR3 sequence is 16 residues long. The CDR3 is CASSVSSVSLNTEAFF. The CDR3 nucleotides are TGTGCCAGCAGTGTCTCGTCCGTTAGTCTGAACACTGAAGCTTTCTTT. Supplemented by reference TRBV2 and TRBJ1-1, the full variable domain reads EPEVTQTPSHQVTQMGQEVILRCVPISNHLYFYWYRQILGQKVEFLVSFYNNEISEKSEIFDDQFSVERPDGSNFTLKIRSTKLEDSAMYFCASSVSSVSLNTEAFFGQGTRLTVV.

The V call is TRBV7-9, the J call TRBJ2-1, with D possibly matching TRBD2 (6 bases). The V gene's germline CDR1 is SEHNR and CDR2 FQNEAQ (reference sequence). The CDR3 is 16 amino acids. The V gene lost 7 bases and the J gene lost 2 bases, with 18 bases spanning the gap. The CDR3 region is CASTSTKRATYNEQFF. The DNA of the CDR3 is TGTGCCAGCACATCTACGAAGCGGGCCACCTACAATGAGCAGTTCTTC. The full variable domain, with the rest looked up from reference TRBV7-9 and TRBJ2-1, is DTGVSQNPRHKITKRGQNVTFRCDPISEHNRLYWYRQTLGQGPEFLTYFQNEAQLEKSRLLSDRFSAERPKGSFSTLEIQRTEQGDSAMYLCASTSTKRATYNEQFFGPGTRLTVL.

In this sample, this clone turned up a few times. The chain has TRBV28 and TRBJ1-5; D possibly corresponds to TRBD1 (5 bases). Trimming cost V 7 bases and J 5 bases, with 18 bases left between them. CDR1 is MDHEN, CDR2 SYDVKM, per germline. There are 15 residues in the CDR3. CDR3 bases: TGTGCCAGCACCCCCACAGGAGGGTTGGATCAGCCCCAGCATTTT. Its translation is CASTPTGGLDQPQHF.

This rearrangement joins TRBV6-5 to TRBJ1-2, with TRBD1 matching over 7 bases. The CDR3 loop spans 13 amino acids. The germline V gene encodes CDR1 MNHEY and CDR2 SVGAGI. Germline trimming cut 6 bases from V and 3 bases from J; bases unmatched to any gene: 4. The DNA for the CDR3 is TGTGCCAGCAGAATACAGGGGCACTATGGCTACACCTTC. This translates into CASRIQGHYGYTF.

A remark on this clone: Additional DNA sequences in this sample encode the identical CDR3. The J gene is TRBJ2-6, the V gene TRBV12-5, with a possible D match to TRBD1 (5 bases). CDR3 length equals 17 residues. Germline assignment: CDR1 LGHNT and CDR2 FRNRAP. Trimming left V 6 bases short and J 2 bases short, with 17 bases between. Here the CDR3 reads CASGTQDFRTGANVLTF. CDR3 DNA sequence: TGTGCTAGTGGCACACAGGATTTTAGGACTGGGGCCAACGTCCTGACTTTC.

The CDR3 region is CASSRLTGGPSYEQYF. DNA for the CDR3: TGTGCCAGCAGCCGCCTCACGGGAGGGCCTTCCTACGAGCAGTACTTC. V and J are TRBV28 and TRBJ2-7; 8 bases agree with TRBD2. The germline V gene encodes CDR1 MDHEN and CDR2 SYDVKM. V shed 6 bases, J shed 1 base, and the junction held 11 bases outside the gene matches. The CDR3 contains 16 residues.